The rows below give T cell receptor beta chains drawn from one sample of a study of cytomegalovirus exposure and HLA in healthy donors. The data were produced by immunoSEQ multiplex PCR, yet TCRdb's version contains in-frame clones alone and is incomplete. The table has 110,000 to 150,000 clones, roughly 73% seen once. Sample: PBMCs. These receptors came from a human donor in good health. CDR3s include the opening cysteine and the closing phenylalanine or tryptophan. The D gene is left open where the match is weak. Not every row has a clone size; where given, it reads once, few, many or a size class.

-	-	TRBV9	TRBJ1-1	TGTGCCAGCAGCGTAGCGGCAGGAAGATTGAACACTGAAGCTTTCTTT	CASSVAAGRLNTEAFF
-	-	TRBV28	TRBJ1-2	TGTGCCAGCAGTTTAGCCCGCAGATATGGCTACACCTTC	CASSLARRYGYTF
-	-	TRBV4-1	TRBJ2-2	TGCGCCAGCAGCCACCACAGGGGGGGAGCGAACACCGGGGAGCTGTTTTTT	CASSHHRGGANTGELFF
-	-	TRBV27	TRBJ2-3	TGTGCCAGCAGTTTACAGCGGAGCACAGATACGCAGTATTTT	CASSLQRSTDTQYF
TRBD1	-	TRBV27	TRBJ2-7	TGTGCCAGCAGTTCAGACAGGGGGCATGAGCAGTACTTC	CASSSDRGHEQYF
-	-	TRBV6-6	TRBJ2-7	TGTGCCAGCAGTTATACCCTTATTTTTAGCGCACCTGGAGTATACTTC	CASSYTLIFSAPGVYF
-	-	TRBV9	TRBJ1-2	TGTGCCAGCAGCGCCGCCGAGGGTGGCTATGGCTACACCTTC	CASSAAEGGYGYTF
TRBD1	-	TRBV5-4	TRBJ1-1	TGTGCCAGCTCGGGAGTCAACAGGGGTCCTGAAGCTTTCTTT	CASSGVNRGPEAFF
TRBD2	few	TRBV2	TRBJ2-5	TGTGCCAGCAGTGCTCTAGCGGGACAAGAGACCCAGTACTTC	CASSALAGQETQYF
-	-	TRBV19	TRBJ2-4	TGTGCCAGTAGTATCCGACTAGAGACAAACATTCAGTACTTC	CASSIRLETNIQYF
TRBD1	once	TRBV9	TRBJ1-4	TGTGCCAGCAGCGGACAGGGTGGGGAAAAACTGTTTTTT	CASSGQGGEKLFF
-	-	TRBV6-4	TRBJ2-2	TGTGCCAGCAGTGAAACCTCCAGGGCCACCGGGGAGCTGTTTTTT	CASSETSRATGELFF
TRBD1	-	TRBV5-1	TRBJ2-3	TGCGCCAGCAGCACACAGGGGTTAATCACAGATACGCAGTATTTT	CASSTQGLITDTQYF
TRBD2	-	TRBV5-6	TRBJ2-7	TGTGCCAGCAGCTCAATACATAAACTAGCGGGAGTTTACGAGCAGTACTTC	CASSSIHKLAGVYEQYF
-	-	TRBV5-1	TRBJ1-3	TGCGCCAGCAGCTTGGCTACCTTAGAGAGGTCTGGAAACACCATATATTTT	CASSLATLERSGNTIYF
TRBD1	-	TRBV9	TRBJ1-3	TGTGCCAGCAGCGTAGAGGGGGCTACTGGAAACACCATATATTTT	CASSVEGATGNTIYF
TRBD2	-	TRBV6-5	TRBJ2-7	TGTGCCAGCAGTTACAGGACTAGCCCCTACGAGCAGTACTTC	CASSYRTSPYEQYF
-	-	TRBV18	TRBJ1-1	TGTGCCAGCTCACCACGGAGGGAGAACACTGAAGCTTTCTTT	CASSPRRENTEAFF
TRBD1	-	TRBV2	TRBJ2-1	TGTGCCAGCAGGACAGGGAGCGATGAGCAGTTCTTC	CASRTGSDEQFF
-	-	TRBV29-1	TRBJ1-2	TGCAGCGTTGTGGCTACAGGCGGCCTTTTCTATGGCTACACCTTC	CSVVATGGLFYGYTF
-	-	TRBV9	TRBJ2-7	TGTGCCAGCAGCGTAAGTTTCGACGGACTTGGCGAGCAGTACTTC	CASSVSFDGLGEQYF
-	few	TRBV28	TRBJ1-4	TGTGCCAGCAGGAGCAGCGGGACGGGTGAAAAACTGTTTTTT	CASRSSGTGEKLFF
-	-	TRBV19	TRBJ2-1	TGTGCCAGTAGTAAGTCCTACCTTGGAGGCTTCAATGAGCAGTTCTTC	CASSKSYLGGFNEQFF
-	few	TRBV7-5	TRBJ1-1	TGTGCCAGAAGCTGTGCAGGTGGCACTGAAGCTTTCTTT	CARSCAGGTEAFF
-	-	TRBV29-1	TRBJ2-3	TGCAGCGTTGTGCTTAGAGGGCCGGTCACAGATACGCAGTATTTT	CSVVLRGPVTDTQYF
TRBD2	few	TRBV5-4	TRBJ2-1	TGTGCCAGCAGCTTTACTAGCGGGGGGTACAATGAGCAGTTCTTC	CASSFTSGGYNEQFF
-	-	TRBV5-8	TRBJ2-7	TGTGCCAGCAGCGCGGCTATCTACGAGCAGTACTTC	CASSAAIYEQYF
TRBD1	-	TRBV13	TRBJ1-1	TGTGCCAGCAGCCCAGGGGACAGTTTGAGTGCTTTCTTT	CASSPGDSLSAFF
TRBD1	-	TRBV4-1	TRBJ1-5	TGCGCCAGCAGCCAAGTAGCACAGGGGTACAATCAGCCCCAGCATTTT	CASSQVAQGYNQPQHF
TRBD2	-	TRBV7-2	TRBJ2-5	TGTGCCAGCAGCCCACGTGCCGGGACTAGCGTAGGGGAGACCCAGTACTTC	CASSPRAGTSVGETQYF
TRBD1	-	TRBV28	TRBJ2-7	TGTGCCAGCAGTTTACCTAGGACAGGGGACCTTTACGAGCAGTACTTC	CASSLPRTGDLYEQYF
-	once	TRBV18	TRBJ1-5	TGTGCCAGCTCACCTGAACAGGCCAATCAGCCCCAGCATTTT	CASSPEQANQPQHF
-	-	TRBV7-6	TRBJ2-7	TGTGCCAGCAGCTTACCGGGGTTACCCTACGAGCAGTACTTC	CASSLPGLPYEQYF
TRBD2	-	TRBV9	TRBJ2-7	TGTGCCAGCAGCGTAGGCGGGCTAGCGGGGGCAAACTCCTACGAGCAGTACTTC	CASSVGGLAGANSYEQYF
-	few	TRBV15	TRBJ2-5	TGTGCCACCAGCATGACGGGAAGAGAGACCCAGTACTTC	CATSMTGRETQYF
-	-	TRBV19	TRBJ2-7	TGTGCCAGTAGTAGGGGGCCCAACTCCTACGAGCAGTACTTC	CASSRGPNSYEQYF
-	-	TRBV6-1	TRBJ2-3	TGTGCCAGCAGATCTACCACAGATACGCAGTATTTT	CASRSTTDTQYF
-	once	TRBV2	TRBJ2-2	TGTGCCAGTTCCCCGGGACCGGGGGTCGCCGGGGAGCTGTTTTTT	CASSPGPGVAGELFF
TRBD2	few	TRBV27	TRBJ2-1	TGTGCCAGCAGTTTTGGGGGGGTGAATGAGCAGTTCTTC	CASSFGGVNEQFF
-	-	TRBV6-6	TRBJ1-5	TGTGCCAGCATCCACAGGGCTTATAGCAATCAGCCCCAGCATTTT	CASIHRAYSNQPQHF
-	-	TRBV27	TRBJ2-7	TGTGCCAGCAGTGCGATTAGGGGAAGTAACGAGCAGTACTTC	CASSAIRGSNEQYF
-	-	TRBV5-1	TRBJ2-3	TGCGCCAGCAGCTTGGGGGGAGTTGGGACAGATACGCAGTATTTT	CASSLGGVGTDTQYF
-	-	TRBV5-6	TRBJ1-2	TGTGCCAGCAGCCTGTCAGGGCCTTCCTATGGCTACACCTTC	CASSLSGPSYGYTF